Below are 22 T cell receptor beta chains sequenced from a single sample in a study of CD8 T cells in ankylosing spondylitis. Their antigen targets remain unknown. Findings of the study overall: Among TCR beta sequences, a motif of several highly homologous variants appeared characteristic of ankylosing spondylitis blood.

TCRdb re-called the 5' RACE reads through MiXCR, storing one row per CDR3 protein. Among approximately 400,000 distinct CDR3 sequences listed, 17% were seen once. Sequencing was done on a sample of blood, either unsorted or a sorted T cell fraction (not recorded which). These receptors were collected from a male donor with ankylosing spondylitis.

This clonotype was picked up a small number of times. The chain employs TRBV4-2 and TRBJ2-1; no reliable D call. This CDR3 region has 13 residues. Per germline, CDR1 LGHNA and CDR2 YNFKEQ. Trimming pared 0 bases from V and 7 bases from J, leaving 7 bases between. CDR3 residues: CASSQDAGNEQFF. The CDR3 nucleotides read TGTGCCAGCAGCCAAGATGCCGGGAATGAGCAGTTCTTC.

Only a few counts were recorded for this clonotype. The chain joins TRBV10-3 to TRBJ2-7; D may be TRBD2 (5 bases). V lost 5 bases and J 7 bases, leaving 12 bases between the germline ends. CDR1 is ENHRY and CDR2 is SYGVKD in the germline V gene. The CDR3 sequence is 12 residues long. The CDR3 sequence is CAISLEGQEQYF. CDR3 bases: TGTGCCATCAGTCTCGAGGGCCAGGAGCAGTACTTC.

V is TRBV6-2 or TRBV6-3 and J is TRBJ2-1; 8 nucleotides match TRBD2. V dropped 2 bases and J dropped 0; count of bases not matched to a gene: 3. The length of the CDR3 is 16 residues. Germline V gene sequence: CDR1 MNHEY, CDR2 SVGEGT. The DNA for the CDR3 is TGTGCCAGCAGTTACGTAGCGGGAAGCTCCTACAATGAGCAGTTCTTC. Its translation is CASSYVAGSSYNEQFF.

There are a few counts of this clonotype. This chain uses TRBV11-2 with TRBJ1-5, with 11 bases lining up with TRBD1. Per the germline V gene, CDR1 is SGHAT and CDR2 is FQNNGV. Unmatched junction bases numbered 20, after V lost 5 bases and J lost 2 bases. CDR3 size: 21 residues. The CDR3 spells CASSPTPPGTGGILGNQPQHF. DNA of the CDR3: TGTGCCAGCAGCCCCACCCCCCCCGGGACAGGGGGTATCCTAGGCAATCAGCCCCAGCATTTT.

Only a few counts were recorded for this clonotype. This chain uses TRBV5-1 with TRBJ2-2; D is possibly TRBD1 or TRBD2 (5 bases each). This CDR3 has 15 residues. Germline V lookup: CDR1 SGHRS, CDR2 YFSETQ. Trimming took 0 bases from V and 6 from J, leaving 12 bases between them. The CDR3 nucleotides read TGCGCCAGCAGCTTGGGGGGGTCCGAACCCGGGGAGCTGTTTTTT. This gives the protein CASSLGGSEPGELFF.

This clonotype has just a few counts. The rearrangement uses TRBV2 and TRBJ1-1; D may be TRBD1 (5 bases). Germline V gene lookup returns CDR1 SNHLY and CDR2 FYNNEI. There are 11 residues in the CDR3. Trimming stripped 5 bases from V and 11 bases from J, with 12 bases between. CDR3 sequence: CASSLGRGAFF. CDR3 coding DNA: TGTGCCAGCAGTCTTGGACGGGGGGCTTTCTTT.

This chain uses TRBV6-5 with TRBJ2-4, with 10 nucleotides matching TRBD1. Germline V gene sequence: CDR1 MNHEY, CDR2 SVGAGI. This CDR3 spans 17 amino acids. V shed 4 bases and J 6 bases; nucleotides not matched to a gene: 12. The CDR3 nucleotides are TGTGCCAGCAGTTCCAAACCTGGGACAGGGGCTTCAAACATTCAGTACTTC. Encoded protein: CASSSKPGTGASNIQYF.

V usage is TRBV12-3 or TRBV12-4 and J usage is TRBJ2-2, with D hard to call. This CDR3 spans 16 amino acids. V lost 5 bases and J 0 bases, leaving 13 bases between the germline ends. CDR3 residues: CASSPSFAANTGELFF. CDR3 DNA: TGTGCCAGCAGTCCCTCCTTTGCCGCGAACACCGGGGAGCTGTTTTTT.

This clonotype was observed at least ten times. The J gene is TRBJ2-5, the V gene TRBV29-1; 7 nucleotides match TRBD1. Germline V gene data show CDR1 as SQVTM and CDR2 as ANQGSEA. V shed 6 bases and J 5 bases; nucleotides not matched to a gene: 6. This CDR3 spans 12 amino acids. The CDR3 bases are TGCAGCGTCATATTCAGGGGGGAGACCCAGTACTTC. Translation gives CSVIFRGETQYF.

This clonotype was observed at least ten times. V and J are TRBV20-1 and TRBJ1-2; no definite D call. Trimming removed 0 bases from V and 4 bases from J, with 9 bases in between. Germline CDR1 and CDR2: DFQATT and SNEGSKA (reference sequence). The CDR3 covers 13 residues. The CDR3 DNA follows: TGCAGTGCTAGAGAGTTCAAAATCTATGGCTACACCTTC. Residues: CSAREFKIYGYTF.

The CDR3 nucleotides read TGTGCCACCAGCACCGCGAGTTCCGGGACCCAGTACTTC. Residues: CATSTASSGTQYF. This chain uses TRBV15 with TRBJ2-5; unclear D gene. Between the trimmed V and J ends, which lost 4 bases and 7 bases, there was a span of 13 bases. This CDR3 is built from 13 residues. Germline CDR1 LNHNV, CDR2 YYDKDF (reference sequence).

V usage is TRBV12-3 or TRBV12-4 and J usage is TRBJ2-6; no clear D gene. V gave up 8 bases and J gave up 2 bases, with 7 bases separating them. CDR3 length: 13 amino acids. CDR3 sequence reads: CASGLAGANVLTF. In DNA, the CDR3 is TGTGCCAGCGGATTAGCTGGGGCCAACGTCCTGACTTTC.

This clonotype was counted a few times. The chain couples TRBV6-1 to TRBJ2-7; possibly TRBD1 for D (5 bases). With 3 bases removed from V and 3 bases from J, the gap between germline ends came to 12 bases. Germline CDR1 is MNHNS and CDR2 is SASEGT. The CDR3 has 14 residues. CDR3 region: CASSENLGVYEQYF. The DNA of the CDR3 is TGTGCCAGCAGTGAGAATTTAGGGGTCTACGAGCAGTACTTC.

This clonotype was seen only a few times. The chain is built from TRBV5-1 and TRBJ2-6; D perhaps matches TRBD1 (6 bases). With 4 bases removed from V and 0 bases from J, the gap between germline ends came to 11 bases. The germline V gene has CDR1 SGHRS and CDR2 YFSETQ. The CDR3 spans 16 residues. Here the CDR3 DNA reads TGCGCCAGCAGCCCAAGGACAGACTCTGGGGCCAACGTCCTGACTTTC. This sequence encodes CASSPRTDSGANVLTF.

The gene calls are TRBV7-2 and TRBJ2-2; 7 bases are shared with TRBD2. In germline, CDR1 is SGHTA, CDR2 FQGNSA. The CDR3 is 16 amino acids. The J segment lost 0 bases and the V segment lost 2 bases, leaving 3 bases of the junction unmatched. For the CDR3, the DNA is TGTGCCAGCAGCTTATGGGCGGGAGCGAACACCGGGGAGCTGTTTTTT. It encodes CASSLWAGANTGELFF.

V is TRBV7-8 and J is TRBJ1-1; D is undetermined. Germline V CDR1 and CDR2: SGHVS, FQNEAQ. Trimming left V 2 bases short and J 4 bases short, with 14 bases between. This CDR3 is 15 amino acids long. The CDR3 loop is CASSLSPGLGTEAFF. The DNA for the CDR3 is TGTGCCAGCAGCTTATCTCCGGGTCTGGGCACTGAAGCTTTCTTT.

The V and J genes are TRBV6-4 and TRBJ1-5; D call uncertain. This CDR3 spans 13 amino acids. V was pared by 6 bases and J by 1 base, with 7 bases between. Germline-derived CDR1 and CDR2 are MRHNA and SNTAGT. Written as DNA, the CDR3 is TGTGCCAGCAGACTCAGGAGCAATCAGCCCCAGCATTTT. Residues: CASRLRSNQPQHF.

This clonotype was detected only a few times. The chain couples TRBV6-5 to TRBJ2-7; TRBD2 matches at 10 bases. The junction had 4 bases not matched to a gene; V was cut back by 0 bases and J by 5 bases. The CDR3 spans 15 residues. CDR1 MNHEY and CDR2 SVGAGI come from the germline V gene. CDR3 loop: CASSYSGLAKNEQYF. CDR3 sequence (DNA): TGTGCCAGCAGTTACTCGGGACTAGCGAAGAACGAGCAGTACTTC.

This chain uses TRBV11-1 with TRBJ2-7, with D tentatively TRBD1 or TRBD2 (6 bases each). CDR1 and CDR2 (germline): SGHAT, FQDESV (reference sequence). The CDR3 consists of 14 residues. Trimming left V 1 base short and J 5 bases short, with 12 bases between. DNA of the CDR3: TGTGCCAGCAGCTTAGGAGGGGGGTTCGACGAGCAGTACTTC. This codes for CASSLGGGFDEQYF.

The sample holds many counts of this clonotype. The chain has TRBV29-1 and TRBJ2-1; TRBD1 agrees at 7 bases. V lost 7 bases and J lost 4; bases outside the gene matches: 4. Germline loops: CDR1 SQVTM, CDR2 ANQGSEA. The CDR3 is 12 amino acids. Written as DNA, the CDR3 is TGCAGCGCTACGACAGGGTACAATGAGCAGTTCTTC. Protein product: CSATTGYNEQFF.

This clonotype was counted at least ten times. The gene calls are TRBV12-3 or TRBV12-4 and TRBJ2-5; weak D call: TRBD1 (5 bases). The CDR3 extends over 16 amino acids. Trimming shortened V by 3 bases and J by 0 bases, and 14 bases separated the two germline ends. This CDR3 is CASSFAPGLDQETQYF. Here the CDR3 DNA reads TGTGCCAGCAGTTTCGCCCCAGGGTTAGACCAAGAGACCCAGTACTTC.

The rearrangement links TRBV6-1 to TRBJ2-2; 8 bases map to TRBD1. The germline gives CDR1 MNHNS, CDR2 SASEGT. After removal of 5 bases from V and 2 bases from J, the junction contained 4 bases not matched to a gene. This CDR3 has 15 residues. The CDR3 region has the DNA TGTGCCAGCAGTCGGACAGGGAGTAACACCGGGGAGCTGTTTTTT. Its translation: CASSRTGSNTGELFF.